The 7 T cell receptor beta chains given below trace back to one sample, sequenced in a study of monozygotic twins with inflammatory bowel disease. TCRdb reanalyzed the 5' RACE reads, giving one entry per CDR3 protein sequence and no DNA. In all, the sample yields 150,000 to 200,000 distinct CDR3 sequences. The specimen was blood. The receptor set was obtained from a human donor with ulcerative colitis or Crohn's disease, or a healthy co-twin of an affected twin (not recorded which).

V and J are TRBV11-1 and TRBJ2-1; TCRdb's D gene call, TRBD2, goes unchecked for lack of DNA. The CDR3 consists of 18 residues. CDR1 SGHAT and CDR2 FQDESV come from the germline V gene (reference sequence). CDR3: CASSFSVWTSGSGNEQFF.

The J gene is TRBJ2-7, the V gene TRBV6-2 or TRBV6-3; there is no DNA to check the TCRdb D call of TRBD2. Germline V CDR1 and CDR2: MNHEY, SVGEGT. The CDR3 length is 13 residues. CDR3 in amino acids: CASGDSRSYEQYF.

The chain joins TRBV6-5 to TRBJ2-7; TCRdb names TRBD1, which stays unverified in the absence of DNA. This CDR3 region has 12 residues. Per the germline V gene, CDR1 is MNHEY and CDR2 is SVGAGI. The CDR3 region is CASSYLRGEQYF.

This chain joins TRBV14 and TRBJ1-3. Looked up from germline, CDR1 is SGHDN and CDR2 is FVKESK. CDR3 length equals 13 residues. The CDR3 is CASSQITGNTIYF.

J is TRBJ1-5 and V is TRBV12-3 or TRBV12-4; TCRdb picks TRBD1, but there is no DNA to check that call. The CDR3 loop spans 17 amino acids. CDR3 in amino acids: CASSFREFIYSNQPQHF.

The chain has TRBV12-3 or TRBV12-4 and TRBJ1-1. CDR3 size: 11 residues. CDR3 amino acids: CASVLDTEAFF.

V and J are TRBV20-1 and TRBJ1-5; without DNA, the TCRdb call of TRBD1 cannot be checked. Germline V gene lookup returns CDR1 DFQATT and CDR2 SNEGSKA (reference sequence). The CDR3 extends over 13 amino acids. The CDR3 sequence: CSAPGGTNQPQHF.